This TCR beta chain appears in the sequencing data of a study of metastatic and nonmetastatic thyroid tumors. Through MiXCR, TCRdb re-clonotyped the PCR reads. The sample yields tens of thousands of clones, approximately 17% seen once. No patient received treatment before thyroid surgery. The receptor was derived from a female donor with papillary thyroid cancer or a benign thyroid nodule (not recorded which). Some clones in this sample may be carry-over from other donors' samples. Source material: blood.

The DNA of the CDR3 is TGTGCCAGCAGTTCTAGCTTGAGTCTCTACGAGCAGTACTTC. Protein: CASSSSLSLYEQYF. The rearrangement joins TRBV27 to TRBJ2-7; possible D gene TRBD2, 5 bases. This CDR3 region has 14 residues. CDR1 and CDR2 from the germline V gene are MNHEY and SMNVEV (reference sequence). Between the trimmed V and J ends, which lost 4 bases and 3 bases, there was a span of 13 bases.